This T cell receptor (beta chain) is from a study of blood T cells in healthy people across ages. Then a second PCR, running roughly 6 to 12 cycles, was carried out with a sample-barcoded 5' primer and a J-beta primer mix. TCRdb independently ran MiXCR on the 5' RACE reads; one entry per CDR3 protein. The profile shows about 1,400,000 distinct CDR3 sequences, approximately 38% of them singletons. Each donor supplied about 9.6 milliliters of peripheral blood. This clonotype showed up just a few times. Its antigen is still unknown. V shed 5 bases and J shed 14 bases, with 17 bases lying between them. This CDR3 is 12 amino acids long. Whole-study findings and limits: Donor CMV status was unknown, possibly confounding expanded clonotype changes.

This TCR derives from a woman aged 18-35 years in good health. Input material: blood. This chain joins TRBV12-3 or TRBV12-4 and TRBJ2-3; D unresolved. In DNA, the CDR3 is TGTGCCAGCAGTCTGCTCAGGAGCCCCGCGTATTTT. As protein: CASSLLRSPAYF.